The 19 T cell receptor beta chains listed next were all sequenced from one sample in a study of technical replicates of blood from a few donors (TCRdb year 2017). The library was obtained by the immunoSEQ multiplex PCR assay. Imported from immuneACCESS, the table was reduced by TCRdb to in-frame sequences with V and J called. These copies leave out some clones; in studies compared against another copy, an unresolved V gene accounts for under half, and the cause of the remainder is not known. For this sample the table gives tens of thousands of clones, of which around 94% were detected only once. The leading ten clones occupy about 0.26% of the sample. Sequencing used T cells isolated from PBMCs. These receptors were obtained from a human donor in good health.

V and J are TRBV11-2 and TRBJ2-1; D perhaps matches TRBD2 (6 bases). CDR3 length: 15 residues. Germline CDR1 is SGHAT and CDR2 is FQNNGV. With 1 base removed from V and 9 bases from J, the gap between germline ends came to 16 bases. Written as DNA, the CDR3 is TGTGCCAGCAGCTTAGGGTGGCAGGGAGGTAGTGAGCAGTTCTTC. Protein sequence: CASSLGWQGGSEQFF. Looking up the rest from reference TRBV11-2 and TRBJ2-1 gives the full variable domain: EAGVAQSPRYKIIEKRQSVAFWCNPISGHATLYWYQQILGQGPKLLIQFQNNGVVDDSQLPKDRFSAERLKGVDSTLKIQPAKLEDSAVYLCASSLGWQGGSEQFFGPGTRLTVL.

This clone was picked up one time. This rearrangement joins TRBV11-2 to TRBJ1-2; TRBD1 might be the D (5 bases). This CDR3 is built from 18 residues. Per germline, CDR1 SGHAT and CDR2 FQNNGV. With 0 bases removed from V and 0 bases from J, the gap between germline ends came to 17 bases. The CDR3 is CASSLDLSSSGANYGYTF. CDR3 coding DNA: TGTGCCAGCAGCTTAGATTTGTCCTCTTCGGGGGCTAACTATGGCTACACCTTC. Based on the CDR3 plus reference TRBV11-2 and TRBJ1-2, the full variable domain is EAGVAQSPRYKIIEKRQSVAFWCNPISGHATLYWYQQILGQGPKLLIQFQNNGVVDDSQLPKDRFSAERLKGVDSTLKIQPAKLEDSAVYLCASSLDLSSSGANYGYTFGSGTRLTVV.

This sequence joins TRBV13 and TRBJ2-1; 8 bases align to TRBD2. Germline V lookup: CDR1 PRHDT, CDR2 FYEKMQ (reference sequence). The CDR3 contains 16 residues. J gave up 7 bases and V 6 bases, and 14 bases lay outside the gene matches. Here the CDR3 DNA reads TGTGCCAGCAGTCCTCCCAGAGCGAGCGGGAGAAATGAGCAGTTCTTC. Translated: CASSPPRASGRNEQFF.

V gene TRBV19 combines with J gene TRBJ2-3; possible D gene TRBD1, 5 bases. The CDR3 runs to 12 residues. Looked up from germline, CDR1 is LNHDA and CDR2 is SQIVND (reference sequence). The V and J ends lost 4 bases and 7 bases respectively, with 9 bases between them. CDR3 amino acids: CASSSRVHTQYF. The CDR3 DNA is TGTGCCAGTAGTAGCAGGGTTCATACGCAGTATTTT.

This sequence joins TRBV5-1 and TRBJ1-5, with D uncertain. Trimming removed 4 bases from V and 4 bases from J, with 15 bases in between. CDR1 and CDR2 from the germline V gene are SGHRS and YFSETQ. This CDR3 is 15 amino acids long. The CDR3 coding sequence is TGCGCCAGCAGCCCGACCGAAGGAGGTAATCAGCCCCAGCATTTT. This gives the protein CASSPTEGGNQPQHF. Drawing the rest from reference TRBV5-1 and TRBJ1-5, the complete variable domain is KAGVTQTPRYLIKTRGQQVTLSCSPISGHRSVSWYQQTPGQGLQFLFEYFSETQRNKGNFPGRFSGRQFSNSRSEMNVSTLELGDSALYLCASSPTEGGNQPQHFGDGTRLSIL.

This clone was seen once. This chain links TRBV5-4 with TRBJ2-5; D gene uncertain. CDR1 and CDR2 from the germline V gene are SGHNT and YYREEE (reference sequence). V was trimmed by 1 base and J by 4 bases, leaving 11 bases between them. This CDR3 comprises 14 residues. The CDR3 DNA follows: TGTGCCAGCAGCTTGCAGTTACCTCCAGAGACCCAGTACTTC. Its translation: CASSLQLPPETQYF.

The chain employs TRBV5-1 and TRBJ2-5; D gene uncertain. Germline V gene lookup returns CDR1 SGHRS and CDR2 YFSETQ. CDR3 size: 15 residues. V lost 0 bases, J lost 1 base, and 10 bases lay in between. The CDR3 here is CASSLARAVQETQYF. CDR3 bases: TGCGCCAGCAGCTTGGCTCGCGCCGTCCAAGAGACCCAGTACTTC.

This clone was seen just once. The CDR3, as DNA: TGTGCCAGCAGCAGCAGGGAATACTCCTACGAGCAGTACTTC. It specifies CASSSREYSYEQYF. The chain recombines TRBV6-5 with TRBJ2-7; the D gene is possibly TRBD1 (5 bases). The CDR3 sequence is 14 residues long. Germline V CDR1 and CDR2: MNHEY, SVGAGI. Trimming stripped 6 bases from V and 0 bases from J, with 12 bases between.

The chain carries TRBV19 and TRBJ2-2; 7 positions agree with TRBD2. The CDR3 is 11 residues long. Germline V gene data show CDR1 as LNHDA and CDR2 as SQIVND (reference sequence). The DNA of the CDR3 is TGTGCTGGGGGGGACACCGGGGAGCTGTTTTTT. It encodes CAGGDTGELFF.

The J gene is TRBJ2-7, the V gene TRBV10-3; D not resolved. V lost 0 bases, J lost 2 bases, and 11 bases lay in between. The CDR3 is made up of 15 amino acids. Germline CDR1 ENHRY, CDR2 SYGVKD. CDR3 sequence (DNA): TGTGCCATCAGTGAGTCGATTGAGAATACCTACGAGCAGTACTTC. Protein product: CAISESIENTYEQYF.

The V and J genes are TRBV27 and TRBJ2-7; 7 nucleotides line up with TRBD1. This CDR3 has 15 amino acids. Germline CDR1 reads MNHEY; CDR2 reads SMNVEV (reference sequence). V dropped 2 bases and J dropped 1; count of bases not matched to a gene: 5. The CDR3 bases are TGTGCCAGCAGTTTACGGCCCAGGGGGTCCTACGAGCAGTACTTC. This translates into CASSLRPRGSYEQYF.

CDR3 in DNA: TGTGCCAGCAGCCTGAGGCCCACTCCGGGACTAGATAGTTATTTT. As protein: CASSLRPTPGLDSYF. J is TRBJ2-3 and V is TRBV7-2; 8 bases are a match to TRBD2. V shed 5 bases and J 15 bases; nucleotides not matched to a gene: 19. Germline loops: CDR1 SGHTA, CDR2 FQGNSA. The CDR3 sequence is 15 residues long.

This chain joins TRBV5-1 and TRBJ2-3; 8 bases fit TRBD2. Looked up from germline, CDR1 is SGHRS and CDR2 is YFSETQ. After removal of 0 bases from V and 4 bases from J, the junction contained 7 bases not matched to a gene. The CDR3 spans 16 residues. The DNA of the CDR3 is TGCGCCAGCAGCTTGGTCCCGGGAGGGCAGGCAGATACGCAGTATTTT. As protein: CASSLVPGGQADTQYF.

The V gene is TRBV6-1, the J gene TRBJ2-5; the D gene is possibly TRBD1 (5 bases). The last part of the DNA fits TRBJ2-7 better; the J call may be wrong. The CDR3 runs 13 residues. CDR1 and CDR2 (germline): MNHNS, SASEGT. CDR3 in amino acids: CASNPGPYDEQYF. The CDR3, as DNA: TGTGCCAGCAACCCAGGGCCCTACGACGAGCAGTACTTC.

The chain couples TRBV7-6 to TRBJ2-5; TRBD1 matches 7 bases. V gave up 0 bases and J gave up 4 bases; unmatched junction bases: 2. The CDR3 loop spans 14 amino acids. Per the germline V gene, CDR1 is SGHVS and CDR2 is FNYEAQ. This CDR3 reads CASSLATGVETQYF. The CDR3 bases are TGTGCCAGCAGCTTAGCAACAGGGGTAGAGACCCAGTACTTC.

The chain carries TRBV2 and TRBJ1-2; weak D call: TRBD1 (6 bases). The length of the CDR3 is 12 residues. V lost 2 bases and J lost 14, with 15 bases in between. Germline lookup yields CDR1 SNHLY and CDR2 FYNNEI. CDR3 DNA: TGTGCCAGCAGTGAAATTTCCGGGACACCGACCTTC. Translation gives CASSEISGTPTF.

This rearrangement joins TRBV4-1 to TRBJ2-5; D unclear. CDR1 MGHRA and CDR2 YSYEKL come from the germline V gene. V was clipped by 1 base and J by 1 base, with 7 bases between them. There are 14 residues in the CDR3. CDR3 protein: CASSQGLGQETQYF. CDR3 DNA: TGCGCCAGCAGCCAAGGTCTCGGCCAAGAGACCCAGTACTTC.

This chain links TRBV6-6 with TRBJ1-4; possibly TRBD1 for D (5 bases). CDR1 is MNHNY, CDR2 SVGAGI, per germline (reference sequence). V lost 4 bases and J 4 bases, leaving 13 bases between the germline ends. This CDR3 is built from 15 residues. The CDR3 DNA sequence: TGTGCCAGCAGTTCTATAACAGGTTATAATGAAAAACTGTTTTTT. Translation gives CASSSITGYNEKLFF.

The CDR3 sequence is CASGLVLGRLGNTIYF. The CDR3 nucleotides read TGTGCTAGTGGTTTGGTACTAGGACGGTTGGGAAACACCATATATTTT. This sequence joins TRBV12-5 and TRBJ1-3; D unclear. Per germline, CDR1 LGHNT and CDR2 FRNRAP. The CDR3 runs to 16 residues. Trimming cost V 0 bases and J 4 bases, with 13 bases left between them.